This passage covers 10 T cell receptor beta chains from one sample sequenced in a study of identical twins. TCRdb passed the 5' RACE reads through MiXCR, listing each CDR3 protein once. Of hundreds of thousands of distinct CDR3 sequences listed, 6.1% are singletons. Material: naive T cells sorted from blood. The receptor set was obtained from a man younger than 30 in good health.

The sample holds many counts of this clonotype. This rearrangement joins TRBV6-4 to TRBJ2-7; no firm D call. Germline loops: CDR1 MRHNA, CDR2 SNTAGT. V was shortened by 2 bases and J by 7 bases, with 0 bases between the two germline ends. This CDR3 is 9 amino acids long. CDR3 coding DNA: TGTGCCAGCAGTGACGAGCAGTACGTC. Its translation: CASSDEQYV.

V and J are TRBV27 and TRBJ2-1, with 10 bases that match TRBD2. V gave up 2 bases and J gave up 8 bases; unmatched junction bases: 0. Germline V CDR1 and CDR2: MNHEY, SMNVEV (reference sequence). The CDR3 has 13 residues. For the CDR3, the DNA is TGTGCCAGCAGTTTAGGGACTAGCGATGAGCAGTTCTTC. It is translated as CASSLGTSDEQFF.

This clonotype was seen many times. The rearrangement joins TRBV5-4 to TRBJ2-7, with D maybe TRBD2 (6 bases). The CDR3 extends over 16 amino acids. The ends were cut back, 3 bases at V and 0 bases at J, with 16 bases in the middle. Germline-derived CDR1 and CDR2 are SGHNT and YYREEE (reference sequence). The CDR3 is CASSSGHRGGSYEQYF. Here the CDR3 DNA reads TGTGCCAGCAGCTCCGGACACCGGGGAGGCTCCTACGAGCAGTACTTC.

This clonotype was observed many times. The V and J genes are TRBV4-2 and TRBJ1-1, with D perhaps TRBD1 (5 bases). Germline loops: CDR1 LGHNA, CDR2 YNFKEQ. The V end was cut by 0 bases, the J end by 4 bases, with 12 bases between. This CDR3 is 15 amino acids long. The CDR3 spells CASSQEGQPTTEAFF. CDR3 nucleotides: TGTGCCAGCAGCCAAGAAGGACAACCCACCACTGAAGCTTTCTTT.

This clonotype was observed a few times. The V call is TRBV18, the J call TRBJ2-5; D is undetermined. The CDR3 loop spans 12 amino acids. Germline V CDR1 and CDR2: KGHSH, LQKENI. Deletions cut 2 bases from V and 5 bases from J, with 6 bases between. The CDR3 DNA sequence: TGTGCCAGCTCACCAAAATTGGAGACCCAGTACTTC. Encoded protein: CASSPKLETQYF.

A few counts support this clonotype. The CDR3 loop reads CASSWGSPGYEQYV. For the CDR3, the DNA is TGTGCCAGCTCCTGGGGCAGCCCAGGCTACGAGCAGTACGTC. The V call is TRBV27, the J call TRBJ2-7; D is perhaps TRBD1 (5 bases). Trimming took off 8 bases at V and 3 bases at J, with 17 bases between the two ends. The germline V gene has CDR1 MNHEY and CDR2 SMNVEV (reference sequence). The CDR3 consists of 14 residues.

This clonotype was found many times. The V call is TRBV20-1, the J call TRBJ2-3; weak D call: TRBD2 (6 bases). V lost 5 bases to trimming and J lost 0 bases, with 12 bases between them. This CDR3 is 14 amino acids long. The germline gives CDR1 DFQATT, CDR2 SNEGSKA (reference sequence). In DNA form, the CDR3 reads TGCAGTGCTTCCGGGACTGGAAGCACAGATACGCAGTATTTT. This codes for CSASGTGSTDTQYF.

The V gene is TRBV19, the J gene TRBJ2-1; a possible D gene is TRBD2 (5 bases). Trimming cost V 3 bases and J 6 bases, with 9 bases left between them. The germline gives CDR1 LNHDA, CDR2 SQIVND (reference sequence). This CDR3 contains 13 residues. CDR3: CASSIRRSNEQFF. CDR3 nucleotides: TGTGCCAGTAGTATCCGGAGGTCCAATGAGCAGTTCTTC.

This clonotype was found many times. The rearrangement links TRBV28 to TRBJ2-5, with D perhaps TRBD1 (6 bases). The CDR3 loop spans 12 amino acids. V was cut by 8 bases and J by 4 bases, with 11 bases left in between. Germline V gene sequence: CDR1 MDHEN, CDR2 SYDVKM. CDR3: CASRQVGETQYF. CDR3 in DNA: TGTGCCAGCCGACAGGTTGGAGAGACCCAGTACTTC.

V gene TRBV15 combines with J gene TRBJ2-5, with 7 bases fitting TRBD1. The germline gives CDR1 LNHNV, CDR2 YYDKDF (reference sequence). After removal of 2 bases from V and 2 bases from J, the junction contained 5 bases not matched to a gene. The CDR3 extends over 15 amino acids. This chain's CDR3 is CATSRFGTEQETQYF. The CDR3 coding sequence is TGTGCCACCAGCAGATTCGGGACAGAGCAAGAGACCCAGTACTTC.